This T cell receptor beta chain was sequenced in a study of a mutant IDH1 vaccine in newly diagnosed glioma. Study-wide context: Treated patients comprised around 60% males and about 40% females, mean age about 38 years. The therapy given earlier, which was standard therapy, consisted of radiotherapy, temozolomide, or both, and most of the patients received both.

Trimming cost V 5 bases and J 4 bases; bases outside gene matches: 1. From germline, CDR1 is SNHLY and CDR2 FYNNEI. This CDR3 has 13 residues. This clone was picked up one time. Time point here: baseline, week 1 (first vaccination visit). Treatment described: pre-vaccination baseline after standard-of-care therapy. The study enrolled donors with new WHO grade 3 or 4 IDH1-mutant, ATRX-lost astrocytomas. TCRdb's copy holds only in-frame clones and misses some; the assay was immunoSEQ multiplex PCR. The sample records some 60,000 clones, approximately 91% being singletons. The material sequenced was PBMCs, taken from a glioma patient treated with radiotherapy, temozolomide or both. The source of this sequence is a middle-aged man with glioma. V and J are TRBV2 and TRBJ1-1; 10 positions agree with TRBD1. Here the CDR3 DNA reads TGTGCCAGCAGTTGGACAGGGGGCACTGAAGCTTTCTTT. Its translation is CASSWTGGTEAFF.